This T cell receptor beta chain was obtained from a study of vaccination and CD4 T cells after COVID-19. Study results and caveats: Among reactive clones from convalescent patients, a median approximately 86% appeared only post-vaccination.

Sequencing of cultured CD4+ T cell DNA used the Oncomine TCR Beta short-read assay. MiXCR was run by TCRdb on the PCR reads, yielding one entry per CDR3 protein. Counted here are tens of thousands of distinct CDR3 sequences, around 28% occurring once; the ten biggest clones make up less than 9%. Time point in this sample: late sampling 161 to 241 days after vaccination in a few convalescent patients. Treatment described: roughly 10-day PBMC culture with coronavirus spike peptide pools or control peptides (ViraFEST assay). CD4+ T cells were isolated by negative selection after more than 8 days of culture. Remarks on this clonotype: No antigen is known for it.

This clonotype was obtained from a human donor who had recovered from COVID-19. Here the sequenced sample was CD4+ T cells from blood, cultured in vitro, taken about 7 months after SARS-CoV-2 vaccination.

In DNA, the CDR3 is TGCAGTGCTAGAGTGGAAGATGAGCAGTACTTC. The encoded protein is CSARVEDEQYF. This chain uses TRBV20-1 with TRBJ2-7; D call uncertain. Germline CDR1 and CDR2: DFQATT and SNEGSKA (reference sequence). There are 11 residues in the CDR3. Trimming took off 1 base at V and 7 bases at J, with 8 bases between the two ends.